Below are 23 T cell receptor beta chains sequenced from a single sample in a study of CD8 T cells in Susac syndrome. It was with random hexamers that 0.5 to 1 ug RNA was reverse transcribed. Via MiXCR, TCRdb re-called the immunoSEQ multiplex PCR reads, giving one row per CDR3 protein. The repertoire holds 160,000 or so distinct CDR3 sequences, with less than 97% as singletons. The source material was CD8+ T cells from PBMCs. The receptors were sampled from a human donor with multiple sclerosis.

This chain links TRBV30 with TRBJ2-7; unclear D gene. V shed 3 bases and J shed 7 bases, with 16 bases lying between them. CDR3 length: 13 residues. CDR1 is GTSNPN, CDR2 SVGIG, per germline (reference sequence). The CDR3 DNA is TGTGCCTGGAGGGTGGACGGCTACCTTGAGCAGTACTTC. As protein: CAWRVDGYLEQYF.

The chain combines TRBV20-1 with TRBJ1-4, with 8 bases lining up with TRBD1. V lost 6 bases, J lost 9 bases, and 12 bases stayed unmatched. The CDR3 has 14 residues. Germline loops: CDR1 DFQATT, CDR2 SNEGSKA (reference sequence). Here the CDR3 reads CSARSPRDRKKLFF. CDR3 nucleotide sequence: TGCAGTGCCCGTTCCCCTCGGGACAGGAAAAAACTGTTTTTT.

J is TRBJ1-1 and V is TRBV19, with D tentatively TRBD1 (5 bases). CDR3 length: 14 amino acids. Germline CDR1 is LNHDA and CDR2 is SQIVND (reference sequence). Trimming took 5 bases from V and 1 from J, leaving 11 bases between them. The CDR3 region is CASSHGHSNTEAFF. The CDR3 region has the DNA TGTGCCAGTAGTCACGGACACTCGAACACTGAAGCTTTCTTT. Drawing the rest from reference TRBV19 and TRBJ1-1, the complete variable domain is DGGITQSPKYLFRKEGQNVTLSCEQNLNHDAMYWYRQDPGQGLRLIYYSQIVNDFQKGDIAEGYSVSREKKESFPLTVTSAQKNPTAFYLCASSHGHSNTEAFFGQGTRLTVV.

The rearrangement links TRBV11-2 to TRBJ2-7; D remains ambiguous. Germline V gene sequence: CDR1 SGHAT, CDR2 FQNNGV. The CDR3 contains 14 residues. Between the trimmed V and J ends, which lost 1 base and 1 base, there was a span of 8 bases. The CDR3 DNA follows: TGTGCCAGCAGCTTAGTTGGCGGTTCCTACGAGCAGTACTTC. As protein: CASSLVGGSYEQYF.

This rearrangement joins TRBV18 to TRBJ2-7, with 9 nucleotides matching TRBD1. After removal of 7 bases from V and 3 bases from J, the junction contained 4 bases not matched to a gene. The germline CDR1 and CDR2 sequences are KGHSH and LQKENI. This CDR3 contains 13 residues. CDR3 protein: CASYSTGGYEQYF. Written as DNA, the CDR3 is TGTGCCAGCTATTCGACAGGGGGCTACGAGCAGTACTTC.

The genes are TRBV20-1 and TRBJ2-1; 7 bases match TRBD1. This CDR3 is built from 13 residues. The germline gives CDR1 DFQATT, CDR2 SNEGSKA (reference sequence). With V trimmed by 5 bases and J by 6 bases, 7 bases remained unmatched. CDR3 sequence: CSASRGRSNEQFF. The DNA of the CDR3 is TGCAGTGCTTCAAGGGGGCGCAGCAATGAGCAGTTCTTC.

This clonotype was seen only once. V usage is TRBV25-1 and J usage is TRBJ2-3, with 7 bases identical to TRBD2. The ends lost 0 bases at V and 0 bases at J; junction bases unmatched: 9. The CDR3 extends over 18 amino acids. Germline V gives CDR1 MGHDK, CDR2 SYGVNS. The CDR3 region has the DNA TGTGCCAGCAGTGAATATATTTCGGGAGGAACTAGCACAGATACGCAGTATTTT. Translation: CASSEYISGGTSTDTQYF.

The chain combines TRBV29-1 with TRBJ2-5; tentatively, D is TRBD1 (5 bases). Trimming stripped 3 bases from V and 5 bases from J, with 25 bases between. This CDR3 contains 17 residues. The germline V gene encodes CDR1 SQVTM and CDR2 ANQGSEA. In DNA, the CDR3 is TGCAGCGTTGACGGTATGCAGGGAACCAAAACTGAGGAGACCCAGTACTTC. It encodes CSVDGMQGTKTEETQYF.

The chain carries TRBV27 and TRBJ1-2; D is possibly TRBD1 (5 bases). V lost 5 bases and J 3 bases, leaving 13 bases between the germline ends. The CDR3 has 14 residues. CDR1 and CDR2 from the germline V gene are MNHEY and SMNVEV (reference sequence). This chain's CDR3 is CASSARGPHYGYTF. As DNA, the CDR3 is TGTGCCAGCAGTGCAAGGGGACCCCACTATGGCTACACCTTC.

This chain joins TRBV30 and TRBJ2-7, with unresolved D. There are 13 residues in the CDR3. CDR1 and CDR2 (germline): GTSNPN, SVGIG (reference sequence). The germline V and J ends were trimmed by 3 bases and 2 bases, with 11 bases remaining between them. The DNA of the CDR3 is TGTGCCTGGAGCTACAGTAACACCTACGAGCAGTACTTC. It codes for CAWSYSNTYEQYF. Together with reference TRBV30 and TRBJ2-7, the CDR3 gives the full variable domain: SQTIHQWPATLVQPVGSPLSLECTVEGTSNPNLYWYRQAAGRGLQLLFYSVGIGQISSEVPQNLSASRPQDRQFILSSKKLLLSDSGFYLCAWSYSNTYEQYFGPGTRLTVT.

This chain connects TRBV9 to TRBJ2-1, with D possibly TRBD1 on 5 matching bases. The CDR3 consists of 13 residues. V was trimmed by 4 bases and J by 13 bases, leaving 18 bases between them. Germline V CDR1 and CDR2: SGDLS, YYNGEE. The CDR3 DNA reads as TGTGCCAGCAGCACCTACCTAGGGGCCTTTCAGTTCTTC. Translation: CASSTYLGAFQFF.

This rearrangement joins TRBV7-2 to TRBJ2-7, with a tentative D call TRBD2 (6 bases). V lost 1 base to trimming and J lost 5 bases, with 9 bases between them. The CDR3 has 13 residues. Germline CDR1 is SGHTA and CDR2 is FQGNSA. The chain's CDR3 is CASSLGGENEQYV. The CDR3 bases are TGTGCCAGCAGCTTAGGCGGGGAAAACGAGCAGTACGTC.

The chain has TRBV15 and TRBJ2-7, with D tentatively TRBD1 (6 bases). V was cut by 5 bases and J by 0 bases, with 11 bases left in between. CDR1 is LNHNV and CDR2 is YYDKDF in the germline V gene (reference sequence). The CDR3 is 14 amino acids. The CDR3 DNA follows: TGTGCCACCAGCCGTCGGACAGACTCCTACGAGCAGTACTTC. This translates into CATSRRTDSYEQYF. Supplemented by reference TRBV15 and TRBJ2-7, the full variable domain reads DAMVIQNPRYQVTQFGKPVTLSCSQTLNHNVMYWYQQKSSQAPKLLFHYYDKDFNNEADTPDNFQSRRPNTSFCFLDIRSPGLGDTAMYLCATSRRTDSYEQYFGPGTRLTVT.

The chain carries TRBV23-1 and TRBJ2-7, with D maybe TRBD1 (6 bases). TRBV23-1 is flagged as an ORF with uncertain function. Trimming pared 0 bases from V and 5 bases from J, leaving 14 bases between. CDR3 length: 15 residues. The CDR3 loop is CASSQSKGVYHEQYV. CDR3 nucleotides: TGCGCCAGCAGTCAATCGAAGGGGGTTTACCACGAGCAGTACGTC.

This chain connects TRBV5-6 to TRBJ2-7; TRBD1 agrees at 9 bases. Germline CDR1 and CDR2: SGHDT and YYEEEE. V shed 3 bases and J 3 bases; nucleotides not matched to a gene: 4. The CDR3 covers 14 residues. Written as DNA, the CDR3 is TGTGCCAGCAGCTACGGACAGGGGAACTACGAGCAGTACGTC. The encoded protein is CASSYGQGNYEQYV.

The gene calls are TRBV30 and TRBJ2-1, with D unresolved. V gave up 7 bases and J gave up 0 bases, with 10 bases separating them. There are 13 residues in the CDR3. Germline CDR1 GTSNPN, CDR2 SVGIG (reference sequence). This CDR3 is CAYAESSYNEQFF. In nucleotides, the CDR3 is TGTGCCTACGCGGAGTCCTCCTACAATGAGCAGTTCTTC.

The chain is built from TRBV20-1 and TRBJ1-2, with 11 bases fitting TRBD1. V gave up 5 bases and J gave up 5 bases; unmatched junction bases: 13. This CDR3 contains 16 residues. Germline CDR1 reads DFQATT; CDR2 reads SNEGSKA (reference sequence). This CDR3 is CSAPTSGQGAGYGYTF. For the CDR3, the DNA is TGCAGTGCTCCCACTTCAGGACAGGGGGCGGGGTATGGCTACACCTTC.

This rearrangement joins TRBV12-3 or TRBV12-4 to TRBJ2-3; no definite D call. The CDR3 runs 15 residues. Trimming took 3 bases from V and 3 from J, leaving 13 bases between them. The CDR3 DNA reads as TGTGCCAGCAGTTTCAATACGGCGAATACAGATACGCAGTATTTT. This translates into CASSFNTANTDTQYF.

The J gene is TRBJ2-1, the V gene TRBV5-6; D uncertain. CDR1 and CDR2 from the germline V gene are SGHDT and YYEEEE. The CDR3 covers 10 residues. Trimming shortened V by 5 bases and J by 7 bases, and 4 bases separated the two germline ends. CDR3 loop: CASRGNEQFF. CDR3 DNA: TGTGCCAGCAGAGGGAATGAGCAGTTCTTC.

The chain recombines TRBV5-1 with TRBJ2-7; D uncertain. V was pared by 0 bases and J by 4 bases, with 8 bases between. Germline V lookup: CDR1 SGHRS, CDR2 YFSETQ. The CDR3 sequence is 13 residues long. DNA of the CDR3: TGCGCCAGCAGCTTGGATCCCGGGTACGAGCAGTACTTC. This gives the protein CASSLDPGYEQYF. Together with reference TRBV5-1 and TRBJ2-7, the CDR3 gives the full variable domain: KAGVTQTPRYLIKTRGQQVTLSCSPISGHRSVSWYQQTPGQGLQFLFEYFSETQRNKGNFPGRFSGRQFSNSRSEMNVSTLELGDSALYLCASSLDPGYEQYFGPGTRLTVT.

The chain links TRBV3-1 to TRBJ2-5, with D perhaps being TRBD1 or TRBD2 (5 bases each). Germline CDR1 is LGHDT and CDR2 is YNNKEL (reference sequence). V was shortened by 4 bases and J by 4 bases, with 19 bases between the two germline ends. The CDR3 has 16 residues. The CDR3 region is CASSPLGDGKGETQYF. The CDR3 nucleotides are TGTGCCAGCAGCCCTCTGGGGGACGGCAAGGGAGAGACCCAGTACTTC.

The V call is TRBV11-2, the J call TRBJ2-7; TRBD1 agrees at 8 bases. V lost 1 base to trimming and J lost 5 bases; unmatched junction nucleotides: 4. Germline lookup yields CDR1 SGHAT and CDR2 FQNNGV. The length of the CDR3 is 14 residues. CDR3 region: CASSLGRGLDEQYF. The CDR3 nucleotides read TGTGCCAGCAGCTTAGGCAGGGGGCTCGACGAGCAGTACTTC.

This clonotype was counted once. The V and J genes are TRBV12-3 or TRBV12-4 and TRBJ2-6, with D possibly TRBD1 on 6 matching bases. Between the trimmed V and J ends, which lost 6 bases and 3 bases, there was a span of 15 bases. The CDR3 contains 16 residues. The CDR3 region is CASSLNRVVGANVLTF. For the CDR3, the DNA is TGTGCCAGCAGCTTAAACAGGGTAGTTGGGGCCAACGTCCTGACTTTC.